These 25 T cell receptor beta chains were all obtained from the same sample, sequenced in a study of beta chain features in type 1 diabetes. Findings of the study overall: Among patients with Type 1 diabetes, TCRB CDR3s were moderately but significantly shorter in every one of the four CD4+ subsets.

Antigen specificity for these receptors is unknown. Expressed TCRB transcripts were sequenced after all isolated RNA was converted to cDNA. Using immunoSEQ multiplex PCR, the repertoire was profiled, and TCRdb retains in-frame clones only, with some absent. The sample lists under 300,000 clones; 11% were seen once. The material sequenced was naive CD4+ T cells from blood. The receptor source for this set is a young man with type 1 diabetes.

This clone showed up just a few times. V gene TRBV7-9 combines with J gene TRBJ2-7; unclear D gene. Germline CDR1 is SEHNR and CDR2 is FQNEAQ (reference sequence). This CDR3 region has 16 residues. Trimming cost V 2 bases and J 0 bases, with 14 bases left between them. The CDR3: CASSLTVMMSSYEQYF. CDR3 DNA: TGTGCCAGCAGCTTAACGGTCATGATGAGCTCCTACGAGCAGTACTTC.

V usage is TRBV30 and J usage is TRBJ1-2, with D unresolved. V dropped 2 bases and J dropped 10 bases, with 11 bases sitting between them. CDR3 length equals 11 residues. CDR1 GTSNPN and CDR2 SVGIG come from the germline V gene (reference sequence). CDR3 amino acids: CAWSPLGVYTF. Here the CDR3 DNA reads TGTGCCTGGAGTCCCCTTGGAGTCTACACCTTC.

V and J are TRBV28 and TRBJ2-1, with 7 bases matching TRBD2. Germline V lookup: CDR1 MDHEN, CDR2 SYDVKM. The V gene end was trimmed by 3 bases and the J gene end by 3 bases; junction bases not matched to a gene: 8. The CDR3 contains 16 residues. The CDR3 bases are TGTGCCAGCAGTTTGGGAGGAGCGGGGCTCTACAATGAGCAGTTCTTC. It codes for CASSLGGAGLYNEQFF.

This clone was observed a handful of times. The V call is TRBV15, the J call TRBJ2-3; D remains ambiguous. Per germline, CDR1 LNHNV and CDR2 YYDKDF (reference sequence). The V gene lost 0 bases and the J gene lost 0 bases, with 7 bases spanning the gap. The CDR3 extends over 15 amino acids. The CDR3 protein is CATSRDRVSTDTQYF. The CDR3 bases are TGTGCCACCAGCAGAGATCGGGTTAGCACAGATACGCAGTATTTT.

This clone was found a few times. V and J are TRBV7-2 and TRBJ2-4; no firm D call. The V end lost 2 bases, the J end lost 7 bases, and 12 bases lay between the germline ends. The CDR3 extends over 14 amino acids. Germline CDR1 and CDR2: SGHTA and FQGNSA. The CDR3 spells CASSLIPVGNIQYF. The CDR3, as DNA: TGTGCCAGCAGCTTAATACCGGTCGGGAACATTCAGTACTTC.

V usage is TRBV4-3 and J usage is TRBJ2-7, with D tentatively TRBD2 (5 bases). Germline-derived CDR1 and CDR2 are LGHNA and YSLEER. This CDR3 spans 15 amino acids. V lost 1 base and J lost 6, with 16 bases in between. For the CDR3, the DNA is TGCGCCAGCAGCCAAGCCTACCGCGCGGGTGGCGAGCAGTACTTC. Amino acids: CASSQAYRAGGEQYF.

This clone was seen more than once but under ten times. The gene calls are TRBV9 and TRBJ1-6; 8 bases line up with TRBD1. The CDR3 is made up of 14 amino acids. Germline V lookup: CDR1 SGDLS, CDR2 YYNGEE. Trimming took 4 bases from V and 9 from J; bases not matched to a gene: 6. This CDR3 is CASSHGQGGSPLHF. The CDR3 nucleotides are TGTGCCAGCAGCCACGGACAGGGAGGTTCACCCCTCCACTTT.

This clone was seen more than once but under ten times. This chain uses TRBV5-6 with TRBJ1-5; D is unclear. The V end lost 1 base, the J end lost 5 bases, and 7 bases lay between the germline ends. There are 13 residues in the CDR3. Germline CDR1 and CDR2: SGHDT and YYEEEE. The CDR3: CASSLYRDQPQHF. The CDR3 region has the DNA TGTGCCAGCAGCTTGTACCGGGATCAGCCCCAGCATTTT.

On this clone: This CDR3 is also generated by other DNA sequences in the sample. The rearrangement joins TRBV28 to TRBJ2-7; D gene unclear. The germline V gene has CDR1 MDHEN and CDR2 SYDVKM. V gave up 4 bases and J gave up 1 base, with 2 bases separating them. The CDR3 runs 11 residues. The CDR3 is CASSSSYEQYF. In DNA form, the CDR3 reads TGTGCCAGCAGTTCGTCCTACGAGCAGTACTTC.

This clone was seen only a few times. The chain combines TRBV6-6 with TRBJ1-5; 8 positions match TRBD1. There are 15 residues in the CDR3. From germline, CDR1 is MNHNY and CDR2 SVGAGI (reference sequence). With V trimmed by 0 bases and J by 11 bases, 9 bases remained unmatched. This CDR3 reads CASSYSPGTGGTQHF. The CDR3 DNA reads TGTGCCAGCAGTTACTCCCCCGGGACAGGAGGGACCCAGCATTTT.

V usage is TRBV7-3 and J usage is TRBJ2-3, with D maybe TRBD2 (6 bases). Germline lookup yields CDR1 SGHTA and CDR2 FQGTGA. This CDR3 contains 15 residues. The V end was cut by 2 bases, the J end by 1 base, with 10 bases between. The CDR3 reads CASSLDGGGTDTQYF. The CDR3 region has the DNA TGTGCCAGCAGCTTAGACGGCGGGGGCACAGATACGCAGTATTTT.

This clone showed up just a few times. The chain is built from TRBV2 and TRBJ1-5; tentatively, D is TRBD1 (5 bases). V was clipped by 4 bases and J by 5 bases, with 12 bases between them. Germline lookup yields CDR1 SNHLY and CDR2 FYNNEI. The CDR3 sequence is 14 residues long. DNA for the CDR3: TGTGCCAGCAGTGTAAGGACACGCGATCAGCCCCAGCATTTT. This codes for CASSVRTRDQPQHF.

The CDR3, as DNA: TGTGCCAGCAGCTCTGGACAGGGCTACAATTCACCCCTCCACTTT. It translates to CASSSGQGYNSPLHF. The chain employs TRBV7-3 and TRBJ1-6, with 8 bases identical to TRBD1. J was trimmed by 7 bases and V by 4 bases; bases with no gene match: 6. There are 15 residues in the CDR3. The germline CDR1 and CDR2 sequences are SGHTA and FQGTGA.

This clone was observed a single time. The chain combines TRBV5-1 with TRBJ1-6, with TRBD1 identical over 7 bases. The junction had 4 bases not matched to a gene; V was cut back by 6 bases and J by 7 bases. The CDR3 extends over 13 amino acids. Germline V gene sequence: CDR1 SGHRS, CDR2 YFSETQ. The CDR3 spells CASMGTDNSPLHF. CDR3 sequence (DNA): TGCGCCAGCATGGGGACAGACAATTCACCCCTCCACTTT. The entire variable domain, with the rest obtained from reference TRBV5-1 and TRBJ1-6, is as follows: KAGVTQTPRYLIKTRGQQVTLSCSPISGHRSVSWYQQTPGQGLQFLFEYFSETQRNKGNFPGRFSGRQFSNSRSEMNVSTLELGDSALYLCASMGTDNSPLHFGNGTRLTVT.

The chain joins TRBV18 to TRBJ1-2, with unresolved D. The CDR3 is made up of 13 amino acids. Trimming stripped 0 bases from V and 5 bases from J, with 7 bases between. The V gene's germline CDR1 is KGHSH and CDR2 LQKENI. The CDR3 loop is CASSPPSLYGYTF. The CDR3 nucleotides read TGTGCCAGCTCACCACCGTCCCTTTATGGCTACACCTTC.

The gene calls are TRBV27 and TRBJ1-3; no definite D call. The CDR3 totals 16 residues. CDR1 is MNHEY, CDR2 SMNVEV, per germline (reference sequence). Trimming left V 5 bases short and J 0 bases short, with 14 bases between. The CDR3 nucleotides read TGTGCCAGCAGTCCGTTGGCCGGGTACTCTGGAAACACCATATATTTT. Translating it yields CASSPLAGYSGNTIYF.

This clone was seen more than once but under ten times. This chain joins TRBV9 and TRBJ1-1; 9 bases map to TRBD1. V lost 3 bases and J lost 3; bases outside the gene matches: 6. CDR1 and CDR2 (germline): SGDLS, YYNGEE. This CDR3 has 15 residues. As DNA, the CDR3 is TGTGCCAGCAGCGCCCTGACAGGGGGTTACACTGAAGCTTTCTTT. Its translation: CASSALTGGYTEAFF. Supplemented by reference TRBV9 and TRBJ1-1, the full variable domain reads DSGVTQTPKHLITATGQRVTLRCSPRSGDLSVYWYQQSLDQGLQFLIQYYNGEERAKGNILERFSAQQFPDLHSELNLSSLELGDSALYFCASSALTGGYTEAFFGQGTRLTVV.

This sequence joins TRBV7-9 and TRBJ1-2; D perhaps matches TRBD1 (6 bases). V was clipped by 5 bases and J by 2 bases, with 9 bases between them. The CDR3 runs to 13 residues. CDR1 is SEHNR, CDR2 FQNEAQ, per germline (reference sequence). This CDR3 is CASSGQSNYGYTF. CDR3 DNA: TGTGCCAGCAGCGGACAGTCAAACTATGGCTACACCTTC.

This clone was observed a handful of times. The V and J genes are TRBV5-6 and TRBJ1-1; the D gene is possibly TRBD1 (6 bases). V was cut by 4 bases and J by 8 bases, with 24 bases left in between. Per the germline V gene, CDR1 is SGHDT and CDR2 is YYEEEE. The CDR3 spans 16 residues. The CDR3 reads CASSRSDKGVFREAFF. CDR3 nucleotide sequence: TGTGCCAGCAGCAGATCGGACAAGGGGGTCTTTCGGGAAGCTTTCTTT.

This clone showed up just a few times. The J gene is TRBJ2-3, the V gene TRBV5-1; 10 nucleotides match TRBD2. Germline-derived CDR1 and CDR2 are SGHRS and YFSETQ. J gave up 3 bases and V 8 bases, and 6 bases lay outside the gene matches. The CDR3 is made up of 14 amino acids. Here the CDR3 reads CASERGGITDTQYF. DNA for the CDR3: TGCGCCAGTGAGCGGGGGGGCATAACAGATACGCAGTATTTT.

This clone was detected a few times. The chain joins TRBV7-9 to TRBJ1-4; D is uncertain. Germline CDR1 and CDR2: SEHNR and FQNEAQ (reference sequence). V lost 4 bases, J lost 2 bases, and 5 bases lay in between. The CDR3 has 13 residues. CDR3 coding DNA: TGTGCCAGCAGCTCGGGGACTAATGAAAAACTGTTTTTT. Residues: CASSSGTNEKLFF.

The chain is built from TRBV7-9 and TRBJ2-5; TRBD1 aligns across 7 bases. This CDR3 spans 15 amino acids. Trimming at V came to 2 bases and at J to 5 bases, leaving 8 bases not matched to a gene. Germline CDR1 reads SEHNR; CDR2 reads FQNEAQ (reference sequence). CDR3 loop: CASSLSQGVRETQYF. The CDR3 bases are TGTGCCAGCAGCTTATCCCAGGGGGTACGCGAGACCCAGTACTTC.

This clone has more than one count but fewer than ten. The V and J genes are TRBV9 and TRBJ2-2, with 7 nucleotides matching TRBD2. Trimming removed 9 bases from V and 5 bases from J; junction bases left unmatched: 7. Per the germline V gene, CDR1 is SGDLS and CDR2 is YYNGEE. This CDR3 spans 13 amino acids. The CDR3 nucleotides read TGTGCCACTAAGCGGGGCGAAACCGGGGAGCTGTTTTTT. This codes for CATKRGETGELFF.

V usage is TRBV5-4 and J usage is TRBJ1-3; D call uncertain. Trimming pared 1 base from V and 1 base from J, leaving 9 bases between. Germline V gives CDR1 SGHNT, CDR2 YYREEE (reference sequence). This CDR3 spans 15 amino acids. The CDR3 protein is CASSLFATSGNTIYF. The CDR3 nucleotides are TGTGCCAGCAGCTTGTTTGCGACATCTGGAAACACCATATATTTT.

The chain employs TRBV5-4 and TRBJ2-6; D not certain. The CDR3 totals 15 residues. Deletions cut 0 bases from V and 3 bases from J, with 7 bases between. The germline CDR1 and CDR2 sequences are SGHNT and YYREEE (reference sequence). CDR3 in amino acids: CASSLGANGANVLTF. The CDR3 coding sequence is TGTGCCAGCAGCTTGGGGGCCAATGGGGCCAACGTCCTGACTTTC.